What follows are 23 T cell receptor beta chains derived from one specimen sequenced in a study of control samples from healthy donors and cancer patients. Measured with immunoSEQ multiplex PCR; TCRdb has only the in-frame clones, and not every one. The top ten hold more than 8% of the sample, which has about 160,000 clones, roughly 94% seen once. The sequenced material came from blood. The receptors derive from a woman aged 40 to 50 in good health.

This clone occurred once. Other DNA sequences within the sample encode an identical CDR3. The V and J genes are TRBV7-2 and TRBJ2-3, with D perhaps matching TRBD2 (6 bases). There are 14 residues in the CDR3. With 3 bases removed from V and 1 base from J, the gap between germline ends came to 8 bases. The germline gives CDR1 SGHTA, CDR2 FQGNSA. The CDR3 protein is CASSFSGRTDTQYF. The CDR3 DNA follows: TGTGCCAGCAGCTTCAGCGGGCGCACAGATACGCAGTATTTT.

This sequence joins TRBV7-9 and TRBJ1-2; TRBD1 is a possible D gene (5 bases). Per the germline V gene, CDR1 is SEHNR and CDR2 is FQNEAQ (reference sequence). The length of the CDR3 is 15 residues. Trimming pared 5 bases from V and 3 bases from J, leaving 16 bases between. CDR3: CASSRSLGDYYGYTF. The DNA for the CDR3 is TGTGCCAGCAGCCGATCATTGGGGGATTACTATGGCTACACCTTC. Filled out from reference TRBV7-9 and TRBJ1-2, the complete variable domain reads DTGVSQNPRHKITKRGQNVTFRCDPISEHNRLYWYRQTLGQGPEFLTYFQNEAQLEKSRLLSDRFSAERPKGSFSTLEIQRTEQGDSAMYLCASSRSLGDYYGYTFGSGTRLTVV.

The chain couples TRBV30 to TRBJ1-1, with D possibly matching TRBD1 (5 bases). Germline CDR1 is GTSNPN and CDR2 is SVGIG (reference sequence). V lost 0 bases and J 3 bases, leaving 8 bases between the germline ends. CDR3 length equals 13 residues. CDR3 sequence: CAWSVGGDTEAFF. The CDR3 bases are TGTGCCTGGAGTGTGGGGGGGGACACTGAAGCTTTCTTT.

The rearrangement uses TRBV7-2 and TRBJ1-3; 7 nucleotides line up with TRBD1. Trimming took 4 bases from V and 4 from J; bases not matched to a gene: 10. The CDR3 spans 16 residues. Germline V gene lookup returns CDR1 SGHTA and CDR2 FQGNSA. In DNA, the CDR3 is TGTGCCAGCAGCTACCAAGTCAGGGGGGCAGGAAACACCATATATTTT. Protein sequence: CASSYQVRGAGNTIYF.

The J gene is TRBJ1-4, the V gene TRBV29-1; D perhaps matches TRBD1 (6 bases). The ends were cut back, 7 bases at V and 3 bases at J, with 9 bases in the middle. Germline values: CDR1 SQVTM, CDR2 ANQGSEA. The CDR3 spans 12 residues. The CDR3: CSATGSNEKLFF. The CDR3 DNA follows: TGCAGCGCCACAGGGTCTAATGAAAAACTGTTTTTT.

The rearrangement links TRBV29-1 to TRBJ1-4; 9 bases match TRBD1. Trimming at V came to 6 bases and at J to 5 bases, leaving 10 bases not matched to a gene. The CDR3 covers 15 residues. CDR1 is SQVTM, CDR2 ANQGSEA, per germline. CDR3 sequence reads: CSVGYRGLLNEKLFF. CDR3 sequence (DNA): TGCAGCGTGGGGTACAGGGGGCTTTTGAATGAAAAACTGTTTTTT.

The rearrangement links TRBV2 to TRBJ1-2; weak D call: TRBD1 (5 bases). CDR1 is SNHLY, CDR2 FYNNEI, per germline. Between the trimmed V and J ends, which lost 3 bases and 4 bases, there was a span of 15 bases. The CDR3 has 15 residues. Here the CDR3 DNA reads TGTGCCAGCAGTGAGTTGGGGGGGAATACCTATGGCTACACCTTC. As protein: CASSELGGNTYGYTF.

The chain has TRBV11-2 and TRBJ1-6; D ambiguous. Trimming took off 0 bases at V and 7 bases at J, with 13 bases between the two ends. This CDR3 spans 16 amino acids. Germline V gene lookup returns CDR1 SGHAT and CDR2 FQNNGV. The CDR3 sequence: CASSLDFERANSPLHF. In DNA form, the CDR3 reads TGTGCCAGCAGCTTAGATTTTGAGCGGGCCAATTCACCCCTCCACTTT.

The chain joins TRBV5-5 to TRBJ2-3, with 7 bases identical to TRBD2. Germline-derived CDR1 and CDR2 are SGHKS and YYEKEE (reference sequence). CDR3 length equals 16 residues. V trimming: 0 bases; J trimming: 3 bases; junction bases outside the gene matches: 7. The CDR3 sequence is CASSLGGRGETDTQYF. The CDR3 DNA reads as TGTGCCAGCAGCTTGGGGGGACGGGGGGAAACAGATACGCAGTATTTT.

The chain combines TRBV2 with TRBJ1-5; TRBD1 agrees at 8 bases. The V segment lost 5 bases and the J segment 5 bases; nucleotides outside the gene matches: 11. This CDR3 comprises 16 residues. Germline CDR1 SNHLY, CDR2 FYNNEI. The CDR3: CASSRITGGRDQPQHF. The CDR3 bases are TGTGCCAGCAGTCGGATAACAGGGGGTCGGGATCAGCCCCAGCATTTT.

V is TRBV27 and J is TRBJ1-6; D unresolved. The CDR3 spans 16 residues. Germline V CDR1 and CDR2: MNHEY, SMNVEV (reference sequence). V lost 5 bases, J lost 7 bases, and 18 bases lay in between. The CDR3 coding sequence is TGTGCCAGCAGTGCCAACGGAAGACACGGCAATTCACCCCTCCACTTT. The encoded protein is CASSANGRHGNSPLHF.

V gene TRBV5-1 combines with J gene TRBJ2-3, with D maybe TRBD2 (6 bases). The germline CDR1 and CDR2 sequences are SGHRS and YFSETQ. Trimming pared 7 bases from V and 0 bases from J, leaving 15 bases between. This CDR3 is built from 15 residues. This chain's CDR3 is CASSSDASSTDTQYF. DNA of the CDR3: TGCGCCAGCTCTAGCGACGCGTCTAGCACAGATACGCAGTATTTT.

The V gene is TRBV11-3, the J gene TRBJ2-5; 9 nucleotides match TRBD1. Germline CDR1 SGHNT, CDR2 YENEEA. The CDR3 has 14 amino acids. J gave up 5 bases and V 4 bases, and 5 bases lay outside the gene matches. DNA of the CDR3: TGTGCCAGCAGCTCCGGACAGGGGTTTGAGACCCAGTACTTC. It yields the protein CASSSGQGFETQYF.

V is TRBV12-3 or TRBV12-4 and J is TRBJ1-2; TRBD1 is a possible D gene (5 bases). V was trimmed by 3 bases and J by 4 bases, leaving 9 bases between them. The CDR3 length is 13 residues. CDR3 residues: CASSFPGRYGYTF. The CDR3, as DNA: TGTGCCAGCAGTTTTCCGGGACGCTATGGCTACACCTTC.

The chain links TRBV18 to TRBJ1-5, with D possibly being TRBD1 (6 bases). V lost 3 bases and J 7 bases, leaving 13 bases between the germline ends. The CDR3 has 14 amino acids. Germline V gives CDR1 KGHSH, CDR2 LQKENI. The CDR3 region has the DNA TGTGCCAGCTCACCGGAACAGGGTATACAGCCCCAGCATTTT. Translating it yields CASSPEQGIQPQHF.

The chain is built from TRBV7-2 and TRBJ1-5; perhaps TRBD1 as D (5 bases). The CDR3 has 15 residues. Trimming shortened V by 5 bases and J by 0 bases, and 11 bases separated the two germline ends. CDR1 is SGHTA and CDR2 is FQGNSA in the germline V gene. The DNA for the CDR3 is TGTGCCAGCAGCGCGACAGCTTATAGCAATCAGCCCCAGCATTTT. Its translation is CASSATAYSNQPQHF.

The chain is built from TRBV7-8 and TRBJ1-1; 7 nucleotides align to TRBD1. With V trimmed by 1 base and J by 4 bases, 0 bases remained unmatched. The V gene's germline CDR1 is SGHVS and CDR2 FQNEAQ. The CDR3 is 13 amino acids. The CDR3 sequence: CASSLDRGTEAFF. Written as DNA, the CDR3 is TGTGCCAGCAGCTTAGACAGGGGCACTGAAGCTTTCTTT.

This chain links TRBV19 with TRBJ1-2, with TRBD1 identical over 9 bases. This CDR3 comprises 15 residues. The V and J ends lost 5 bases and 4 bases, in that order; junction bases with no gene match: 8. Germline-derived CDR1 and CDR2 are LNHDA and SQIVND (reference sequence). CDR3 region: CASSSTGGAFYGYTF. The CDR3 bases are TGTGCCAGTAGTTCAACAGGGGGCGCATTCTATGGCTACACCTTC.

The gene calls are TRBV9 and TRBJ1-2; the D gene is possibly TRBD1 (6 bases). Trimming took off 0 bases at V and 8 bases at J, with 20 bases between the two ends. The CDR3 is made up of 16 amino acids. Germline V gene lookup returns CDR1 SGDLS and CDR2 YYNGEE. CDR3 nucleotides: TGTGCCAGCAGCGTAGATGGGGGGGCCACTGCTTGGGGCTACACCTTC. Its translation: CASSVDGGATAWGYTF. Variable domain in full (rest from reference TRBV9 and TRBJ1-2): DSGVTQTPKHLITATGQRVTLRCSPRSGDLSVYWYQQSLDQGLQFLIQYYNGEERAKGNILERFSAQQFPDLHSELNLSSLELGDSALYFCASSVDGGATAWGYTFGSGTRLTVV.

The V call is TRBV7-2, the J call TRBJ2-5; D possibly corresponds to TRBD2 (6 bases). With 2 bases removed from V and 5 bases from J, the gap between germline ends came to 15 bases. CDR3 length: 15 residues. The V gene's germline CDR1 is SGHTA and CDR2 FQGNSA. CDR3 nucleotides: TGTGCCAGCAGCTTAATCGGGAGACTAGTGGAGACCCAGTACTTC. Protein: CASSLIGRLVETQYF.

The chain has TRBV30 and TRBJ2-5; possible D gene TRBD1, 5 bases. Germline V gene lookup returns CDR1 GTSNPN and CDR2 SVGIG (reference sequence). This CDR3 has 14 residues. V was shortened by 3 bases and J by 1 base, with 12 bases between the two germline ends. The DNA for the CDR3 is TGTGCCTGGAGGCCAAGGGGCGGCCAAGAGACCCAGTACTTC. Translating gives CAWRPRGGQETQYF.

Concerning this clone itself: Within the sample, other DNA sequences also encode this same CDR3. The rearrangement uses TRBV11-3 and TRBJ1-1; D might be TRBD1 (5 bases). V lost 6 bases, J lost 7 bases, and 15 bases lay in between. There are 13 residues in the CDR3. Germline V gene sequence: CDR1 SGHNT, CDR2 YENEEA. In nucleotides, the CDR3 is TGTGCCAGCAGTCCCCGGGGCCAGAGTGAAGCTTTCTTT. It codes for CASSPRGQSEAFF.

This chain connects TRBV4-1 to TRBJ1-2; D remains ambiguous. From germline, CDR1 is MGHRA and CDR2 YSYEKL. CDR3 length: 13 residues. V was trimmed by 0 bases and J by 4 bases, leaving 6 bases between them. The CDR3 DNA sequence: TGCGCCAGCAGCCAAGATCTGATCTATGGCTACACCTTC. Protein: CASSQDLIYGYTF.